A selection of T cell receptor beta chains follows, all from one sample in a study of cytomegalovirus exposure and HLA in healthy donors. TCRdb's table, derived via immunoSEQ multiplex PCR, lists solely in-frame clones and lacks some. This table lists approximately 120,000 clones. Input material: PBMCs. The receptors shown here come from a young man in good health and CMV-seronegative. Each CDR3 is given with its conserved first and last residue. D genes are given only for firm matches.

d_call: NA; j_call: TRBJ1-5; v_call: TRBV18; cdr3_aa: CASSPDTGTPNQPQHF; cdr3_nt: TGTGCCAGCTCACCAGATACAGGGACCCCCAATCAGCCCCAGCATTTT
d_call: TRBD1; j_call: TRBJ1-3; v_call: TRBV5-4; cdr3_aa: CASSCWDRGPHSGNTIYF; cdr3_nt: TGTGCCAGCAGCTGTTGGGACAGGGGCCCACACTCTGGAAACACCATATATTTT
d_call: NA; j_call: TRBJ2-3; v_call: TRBV27; cdr3_aa: CASATGNLSPDTQYF; cdr3_nt: TGTGCCAGCGCCACGGGGAATTTGAGCCCAGATACGCAGTATTTT
d_call: NA; j_call: TRBJ1-2; v_call: TRBV29-1; cdr3_aa: CSPETYLGEVTF; cdr3_nt: TGCAGCCCTGAGACATATCTAGGGGAAGTGACCTTC
d_call: NA; j_call: TRBJ1-5; v_call: TRBV5-5; cdr3_aa: CASSWTVSNQPQHF; cdr3_nt: TGTGCCAGCAGCTGGACAGTAAGTAATCAGCCCCAGCATTTT
d_call: NA; j_call: TRBJ1-1; v_call: TRBV20-1; cdr3_aa: CSALLTEAFF; cdr3_nt: TGCAGTGCTCTGTTAACTGAAGCTTTCTTT
d_call: NA; j_call: TRBJ1-4; v_call: TRBV27; cdr3_aa: CATSPGNGGEKLFF; cdr3_nt: TGTGCCACCTCTCCGGGGAACGGTGGTGAAAAACTGTTTTTT
d_call: TRBD1; j_call: TRBJ2-1; v_call: TRBV10-2; cdr3_aa: CASSEATGAYNEQFF; cdr3_nt: TGCGCCAGCAGTGAGGCGACAGGGGCCTACAATGAGCAGTTCTTC
d_call: NA; j_call: TRBJ1-3; v_call: TRBV4-2; cdr3_aa: CASSQDLPPGNTIYF; cdr3_nt: TGTGCCAGCAGCCAAGATCTCCCCCCTGGAAACACCATATATTTT
d_call: NA; j_call: TRBJ2-1; v_call: TRBV29-1; cdr3_aa: CSVFMSPSYNEQFF; cdr3_nt: TGCAGCGTTTTTATGTCTCCCTCCTACAATGAGCAGTTCTTC
d_call: TRBD2; j_call: TRBJ2-7; v_call: TRBV19; cdr3_aa: CASSRTSGYEQYF; cdr3_nt: TGTGCCAGTAGTCGGACTAGCGGCTACGAGCAGTACTTC
d_call: TRBD1; j_call: TRBJ2-4; v_call: TRBV27; cdr3_aa: CASSPWTGPNIQYF; cdr3_nt: TGTGCCAGCAGCCCATGGACAGGGCCGAACATTCAGTACTTC
d_call: NA; j_call: TRBJ1-1; v_call: TRBV7-8; cdr3_aa: CASSLVGQGFQNTEAFF; cdr3_nt: TGTGCCAGCAGCTTAGTCGGGCAGGGTTTTCAGAACACTGAAGCTTTCTTT
d_call: TRBD1; j_call: TRBJ1-5; v_call: TRBV7-2; cdr3_aa: CASSLQTGVQPQHF; cdr3_nt: TGTGCCAGCAGCTTACAGACAGGGGTTCAGCCCCAGCATTTT
d_call: NA; j_call: TRBJ2-3; v_call: TRBV30; cdr3_aa: CAWSVIRGTDTQYF; cdr3_nt: TGTGCCTGGAGTGTTATCCGAGGCACAGATACGCAGTATTTT
d_call: NA; j_call: TRBJ2-1; v_call: TRBV19; cdr3_aa: CASSPGVYNEQFF; cdr3_nt: TGTGCCAGTAGCCCAGGGGTGTACAATGAGCAGTTCTTC
d_call: TRBD1; j_call: TRBJ1-3; v_call: TRBV9; cdr3_aa: CASSAAGTEGNTIYF; cdr3_nt: TGTGCCAGCAGCGCAGCCGGGACAGAAGGAAACACCATATATTTT
d_call: TRBD1; j_call: TRBJ1-5; v_call: TRBV7-2; cdr3_aa: CASSTSGGSQPQHF; cdr3_nt: TGTGCCAGCAGCACCTCAGGGGGCAGTCAGCCCCAGCATTTT
d_call: NA; j_call: TRBJ2-3; v_call: TRBV9; cdr3_aa: CASSERVAVPLGGTDTQYF; cdr3_nt: TGTGCCAGCAGCGAGCGGGTAGCGGTCCCATTGGGAGGCACAGATACGCAGTATTTT
d_call: TRBD2; j_call: TRBJ2-1; v_call: TRBV30; cdr3_aa: CAWGTSGSLGEQFF; cdr3_nt: TGTGCCTGGGGGACTAGCGGGAGTCTGGGTGAGCAGTTCTTC
d_call: NA; j_call: TRBJ2-1; v_call: TRBV29-1; cdr3_aa: CSVEWDMAYNEQFF; cdr3_nt: TGCAGCGTTGAATGGGACATGGCCTACAATGAGCAGTTCTTC
d_call: TRBD1; j_call: TRBJ1-1; v_call: TRBV5-1; cdr3_aa: CASSLSPGTGSNTEAFF; cdr3_nt: TGCGCCAGCAGCTTGAGTCCCGGGACAGGTTCGAACACTGAAGCTTTCTTT
d_call: NA; j_call: TRBJ1-4; v_call: TRBV25-1; cdr3_aa: CASSFRGPNEKLFF; cdr3_nt: TGTGCCAGCAGTTTTAGGGGCCCAAATGAAAAACTGTTTTTT
d_call: TRBD2; j_call: TRBJ2-7; v_call: TRBV5-1; cdr3_aa: CASSHLGLAGGPSHEQYF; cdr3_nt: TGCGCCAGCAGCCATCTGGGACTAGCGGGAGGGCCTTCCCACGAGCAGTACTTC
d_call: TRBD2; j_call: TRBJ2-7; v_call: TRBV7-8; cdr3_aa: CASSPERLAGNSYEQYF; cdr3_nt: TGTGCCAGCAGCCCCGAACGACTAGCGGGGAATTCCTACGAGCAGTACTTC
d_call: TRBD1; j_call: TRBJ1-2; v_call: TRBV10-3; cdr3_aa: CAIRAGTGASSNYGYTF; cdr3_nt: TGTGCCATCAGAGCCGGGACAGGGGCGTCGTCTAACTATGGCTACACCTTC
d_call: NA; j_call: TRBJ1-2; v_call: TRBV27; cdr3_aa: CASSSFGHDNYGYTF; cdr3_nt: TGTGCCAGCAGCTCTTTTGGACACGACAACTATGGCTACACCTTC
d_call: NA; j_call: TRBJ2-7; v_call: TRBV30; cdr3_aa: CAWSLTTYLGEQYF; cdr3_nt: TGTGCCTGGAGTCTGACAACTTACCTGGGCGAGCAGTACTTC
d_call: NA; j_call: TRBJ2-3; v_call: TRBV18; cdr3_aa: CASSPPSRVNTDTQYF; cdr3_nt: TGTGCCAGCTCACCACCAAGCAGGGTTAACACAGATACGCAGTATTTT
d_call: NA; j_call: TRBJ2-5; v_call: TRBV2; cdr3_aa: CASSEKGHKNRGRETQYF; cdr3_nt: TGTGCCAGCAGTGAGAAGGGACATAAGAATAGAGGGAGAGAGACCCAGTACTTC
d_call: TRBD2; j_call: TRBJ2-1; v_call: TRBV30; cdr3_aa: CAWSVLASGGGSEFF; cdr3_nt: TGTGCCTGGAGTGTACTGGCTAGCGGGGGAGGAAGTGAGTTCTTC
d_call: NA; j_call: TRBJ1-1; v_call: TRBV6-1; cdr3_aa: CASSVGSNTEAFF; cdr3_nt: TGTGCCAGCAGTGTGGGCAGCAACACTGAAGCTTTCTTT
d_call: NA; j_call: TRBJ2-7; v_call: TRBV13; cdr3_aa: CASSSARLHEQYF; cdr3_nt: TGTGCCAGCAGCTCGGCGAGACTCCACGAGCAGTACTTC
d_call: NA; j_call: TRBJ2-1; v_call: TRBV7-9; cdr3_aa: CASSINSYNEQFF; cdr3_nt: TGTGCCAGCAGCATAAATTCCTACAATGAGCAGTTCTTC
d_call: TRBD1; j_call: TRBJ2-7; v_call: TRBV5-8; cdr3_aa: CASTPGTGSFDEQYF; cdr3_nt: TGTGCCAGCACCCCCGGGACAGGGTCTTTCGACGAGCAGTACTTC
d_call: NA; j_call: TRBJ1-2; v_call: TRBV28; cdr3_aa: CASSFGGEEGNYGYTF; cdr3_nt: TGTGCCAGCAGTTTTGGGGGGGAGGAAGGTAACTATGGCTACACCTTC
d_call: TRBD1; j_call: TRBJ2-1; v_call: TRBV30; cdr3_aa: CAWSVSRGGRQYNEQFF; cdr3_nt: TGTGCCTGGAGTGTCTCCCGAGGGGGCAGGCAGTACAATGAGCAGTTCTTC
d_call: TRBD2; j_call: TRBJ2-2; v_call: TRBV4-3; cdr3_aa: CASSQMRGAGELFF; cdr3_nt: TGCGCCAGCAGCCAGATGCGGGGGGCCGGGGAGCTGTTTTTT
d_call: TRBD2; j_call: TRBJ2-1; v_call: TRBV7-8; cdr3_aa: CASTSLTSAEYNEQFF; cdr3_nt: TGTGCCAGCACCTCCCTCACTAGCGCCGAATACAATGAGCAGTTCTTC
d_call: NA; j_call: TRBJ2-2; v_call: TRBV7-8; cdr3_aa: CASSLAPTGELFF; cdr3_nt: TGTGCCAGCAGCTTAGCTCCAACCGGGGAGCTGTTTTTT
d_call: TRBD2; j_call: TRBJ2-7; v_call: TRBV27; cdr3_aa: CATGTRSYEQYF; cdr3_nt: TGTGCCACCGGGACTAGATCCTACGAGCAGTACTTC
d_call: NA; j_call: TRBJ2-7; v_call: TRBV5-1; cdr3_aa: CASSLGLVTYEQYF; cdr3_nt: TGCGCCAGCAGCTTGGGACTAGTTACCTACGAGCAGTACTTC
d_call: TRBD2; j_call: TRBJ2-5; v_call: TRBV10-3; cdr3_aa: CAIRAGLAEETQYF; cdr3_nt: TGTGCCATCAGGGCTGGACTAGCGGAAGAGACCCAGTACTTC
d_call: NA; j_call: TRBJ1-6; v_call: TRBV2; cdr3_aa: CASSEGHSPLHF; cdr3_nt: TGTGCCAGTAGTGAGGGGCATTCACCCCTCCACTTT
d_call: NA; j_call: TRBJ1-5; v_call: TRBV28; cdr3_aa: CASSWGQGPNQPQHF; cdr3_nt: TGTGCCAGCAGTTGGGGGCAGGGGCCGAATCAGCCCCAGCATTTT
d_call: NA; j_call: TRBJ2-2; v_call: TRBV5-4; cdr3_aa: CASSLDRDTNTGELFF; cdr3_nt: TGTGCCAGCAGCCTAGACCGGGACACCAACACCGGGGAGCTGTTTTTT
d_call: NA; j_call: TRBJ1-5; v_call: TRBV7-2; cdr3_aa: CASSLGGGDEPQHF; cdr3_nt: TGTGCCAGCAGCTTAGGGGGGGGTGACGAGCCCCAGCATTTT
d_call: NA; j_call: TRBJ2-1; v_call: TRBV2; cdr3_aa: CASEGLSYNEQFF; cdr3_nt: TGTGCCAGCGAAGGACTGAGTTACAATGAGCAGTTCTTC
d_call: NA; j_call: TRBJ2-7; v_call: TRBV6-5; cdr3_aa: CASSYSKRAAAYEQYF; cdr3_nt: TGTGCCAGCAGTTACTCGAAGCGGGCAGCGGCCTACGAGCAGTACTTC
d_call: TRBD2; j_call: TRBJ2-1; v_call: TRBV2; cdr3_aa: CASSGIGLADNEQFF; cdr3_nt: TGTGCCAGCAGCGGAATTGGACTAGCGGATAATGAGCAGTTCTTC
d_call: NA; j_call: TRBJ2-7; v_call: TRBV28; cdr3_aa: CASSFEVSGSEQYF; cdr3_nt: TGTGCCAGCAGTTTTGAAGTGTCAGGGTCTGAGCAGTACTTC
d_call: NA; j_call: TRBJ1-5; v_call: TRBV28; cdr3_aa: CASTLAGILGNQPQHF; cdr3_nt: TGTGCCAGCACCCTAGCCGGGATCCTTGGCAATCAGCCCCAGCATTTT
d_call: NA; j_call: TRBJ1-4; v_call: TRBV15; cdr3_aa: CATSRDPTGNEKLFF; cdr3_nt: TGTGCCACCAGCAGAGATCCGACTGGGAATGAAAAACTGTTTTTT
d_call: TRBD2; j_call: TRBJ2-7; v_call: TRBV28; cdr3_aa: CASTPHPGGSYEQYF; cdr3_nt: TGTGCCAGCACCCCTCATCCGGGGGGCTCCTACGAGCAGTACTTC
d_call: NA; j_call: TRBJ1-3; v_call: TRBV5-8; cdr3_aa: CASSLSGRLGGGNTIYF; cdr3_nt: TGTGCCAGCAGCTTGAGTGGGCGTTTAGGAGGAGGAAACACCATATATTTT
d_call: TRBD1; j_call: TRBJ2-3; v_call: TRBV2; cdr3_aa: CASTGQVQVDTQYF; cdr3_nt: TGTGCCAGCACCGGACAGGTACAAGTAGATACGCAGTATTTT
d_call: TRBD1; j_call: TRBJ2-2; v_call: TRBV5-5; cdr3_aa: CASTGTGGSYTGGLFF; cdr3_nt: TGTGCCAGCACCGGTACAGGGGGAAGTTACACCGGGGGGCTGTTTTTT